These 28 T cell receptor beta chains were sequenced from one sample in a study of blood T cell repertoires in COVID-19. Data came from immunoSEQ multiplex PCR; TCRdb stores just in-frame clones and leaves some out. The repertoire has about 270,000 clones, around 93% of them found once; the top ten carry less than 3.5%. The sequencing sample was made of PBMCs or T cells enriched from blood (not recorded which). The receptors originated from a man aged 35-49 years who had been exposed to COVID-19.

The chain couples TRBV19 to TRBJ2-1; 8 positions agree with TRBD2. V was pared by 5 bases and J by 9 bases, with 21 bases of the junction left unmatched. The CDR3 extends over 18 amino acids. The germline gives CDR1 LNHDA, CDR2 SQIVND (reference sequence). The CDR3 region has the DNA TGTGCCAGTAGTGCAGCATTTACTAGCGGTCCCTGGGGTAGTGAGCAGTTCTTC. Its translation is CASSAAFTSGPWGSEQFF.

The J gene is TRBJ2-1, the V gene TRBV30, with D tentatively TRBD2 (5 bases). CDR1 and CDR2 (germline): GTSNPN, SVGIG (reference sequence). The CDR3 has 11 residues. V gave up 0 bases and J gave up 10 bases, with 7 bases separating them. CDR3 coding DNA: TGTGCCTGGAGTGTATCGGGGGAGCAGTTCTTC. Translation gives CAWSVSGEQFF. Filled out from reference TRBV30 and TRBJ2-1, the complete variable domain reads SQTIHQWPATLVQPVGSPLSLECTVEGTSNPNLYWYRQAAGRGLQLLFYSVGIGQISSEVPQNLSASRPQDRQFILSSKKLLLSDSGFYLCAWSVSGEQFFGPGTRLTVL.

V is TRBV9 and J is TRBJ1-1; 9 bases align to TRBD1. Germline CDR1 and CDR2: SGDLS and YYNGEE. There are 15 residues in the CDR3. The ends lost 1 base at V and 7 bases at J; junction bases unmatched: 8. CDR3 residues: CASSVTGTGGFEAFF. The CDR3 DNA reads TGTGCCAGCAGCGTAACCGGTACAGGGGGCTTTGAAGCTTTCTTT.

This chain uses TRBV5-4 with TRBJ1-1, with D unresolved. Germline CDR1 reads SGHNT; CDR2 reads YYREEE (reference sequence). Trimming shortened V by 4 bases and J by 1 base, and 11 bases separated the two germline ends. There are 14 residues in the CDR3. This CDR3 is CASSHGRGNTEAFF. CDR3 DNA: TGTGCCAGCAGCCACGGCCGGGGGAACACTGAAGCTTTCTTT.

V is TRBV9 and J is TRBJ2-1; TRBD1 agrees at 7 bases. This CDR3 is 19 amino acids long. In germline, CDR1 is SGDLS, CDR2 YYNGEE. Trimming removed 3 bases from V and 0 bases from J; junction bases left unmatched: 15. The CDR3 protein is CASSDTERTGAYSYNEQFF. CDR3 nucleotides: TGTGCCAGCAGCGACACGGAAAGGACAGGAGCTTACTCCTACAATGAGCAGTTCTTC.

The CDR3 region has the DNA TGTGCCAGCACCCAGCTAGCGGGAGTGGCCGGTAGCGAGCAGTACTTC. This gives the protein CASTQLAGVAGSEQYF. The chain employs TRBV7-2 and TRBJ2-7; 10 bases are shared with TRBD2. Losses at the gene ends were 7 bases for V and 6 bases for J; bases not matched to a gene: 15. The germline CDR1 and CDR2 sequences are SGHTA and FQGNSA. This CDR3 contains 16 residues.

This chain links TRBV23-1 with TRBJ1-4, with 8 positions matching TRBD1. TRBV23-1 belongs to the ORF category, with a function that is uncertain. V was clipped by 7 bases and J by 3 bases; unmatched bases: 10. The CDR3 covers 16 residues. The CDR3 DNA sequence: TGCGCCAGCACCAAATTGGACAGGGCTCCTAATGAAAAACTGTTTTTT. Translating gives CASTKLDRAPNEKLFF.

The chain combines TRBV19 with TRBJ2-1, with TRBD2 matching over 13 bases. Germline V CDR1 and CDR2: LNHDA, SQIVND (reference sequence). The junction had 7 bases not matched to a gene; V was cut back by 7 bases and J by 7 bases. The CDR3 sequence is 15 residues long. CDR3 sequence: CASTPGLAGINEQFF. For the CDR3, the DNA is TGTGCCAGTACCCCGGGACTAGCGGGAATAAATGAGCAGTTCTTC.

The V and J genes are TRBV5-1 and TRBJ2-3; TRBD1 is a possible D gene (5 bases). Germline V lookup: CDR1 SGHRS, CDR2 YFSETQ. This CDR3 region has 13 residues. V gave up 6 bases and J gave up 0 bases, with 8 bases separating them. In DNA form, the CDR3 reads TGCGCCAGCAAAGCAGGGAGCACAGATACGCAGTATTTT. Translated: CASKAGSTDTQYF.

The CDR3 is CASLKTSGNNEQFF. CDR3 sequence (DNA): TGTGCCAGCCTAAAGACTAGCGGGAACAATGAGCAGTTCTTC. V and J are TRBV7-9 and TRBJ2-1; 11 bases fit TRBD2. The CDR3 runs 14 residues. Germline V gene lookup returns CDR1 SEHNR and CDR2 FQNEAQ (reference sequence). Trimming removed 8 bases from V and 5 bases from J; junction bases left unmatched: 5. Drawing the rest from reference TRBV7-9 and TRBJ2-1, the complete variable domain is DTGVSQNPRHKITKRGQNVTFRCDPISEHNRLYWYRQTLGQGPEFLTYFQNEAQLEKSRLLSDRFSAERPKGSFSTLEIQRTEQGDSAMYLCASLKTSGNNEQFFGPGTRLTVL.

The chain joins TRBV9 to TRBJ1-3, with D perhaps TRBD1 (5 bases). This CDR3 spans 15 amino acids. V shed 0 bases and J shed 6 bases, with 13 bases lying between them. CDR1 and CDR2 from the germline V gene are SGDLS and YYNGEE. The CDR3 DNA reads TGTGCCAGCAGCGTAGCAGGGTCTCCTGCAAACACCATATATTTT. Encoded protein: CASSVAGSPANTIYF.

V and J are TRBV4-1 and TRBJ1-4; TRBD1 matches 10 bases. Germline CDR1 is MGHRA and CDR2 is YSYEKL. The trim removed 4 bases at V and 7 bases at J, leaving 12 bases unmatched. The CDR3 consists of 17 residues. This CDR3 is CASSPGTGEVRGEKLFF. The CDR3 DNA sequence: TGCGCCAGCAGCCCGGGGACAGGGGAAGTTAGGGGTGAAAAACTGTTTTTT.

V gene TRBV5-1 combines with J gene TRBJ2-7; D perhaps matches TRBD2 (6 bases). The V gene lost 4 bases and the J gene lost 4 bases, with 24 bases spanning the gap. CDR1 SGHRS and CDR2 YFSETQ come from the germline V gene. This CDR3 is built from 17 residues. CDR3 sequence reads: CASSREPFAGTVYEQYF. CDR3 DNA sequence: TGCGCCAGCAGCAGGGAGCCTTTTGCGGGAACCGTTTACGAGCAGTACTTC.

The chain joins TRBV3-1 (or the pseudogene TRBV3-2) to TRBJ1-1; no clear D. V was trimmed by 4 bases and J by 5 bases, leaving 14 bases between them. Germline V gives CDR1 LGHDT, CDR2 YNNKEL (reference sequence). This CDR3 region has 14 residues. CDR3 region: CASSLYSRPTEAFF. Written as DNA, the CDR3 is TGTGCCAGCAGCCTGTACTCCAGGCCAACTGAAGCTTTCTTT.

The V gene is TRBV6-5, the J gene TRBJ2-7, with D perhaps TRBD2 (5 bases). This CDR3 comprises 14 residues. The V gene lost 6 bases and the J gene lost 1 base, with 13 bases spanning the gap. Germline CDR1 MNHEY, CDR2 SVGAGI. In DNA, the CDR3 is TGTGCCAGCAGCCCCGGAGGAAGATCCTACGAGCAGTACTTC. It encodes CASSPGGRSYEQYF.

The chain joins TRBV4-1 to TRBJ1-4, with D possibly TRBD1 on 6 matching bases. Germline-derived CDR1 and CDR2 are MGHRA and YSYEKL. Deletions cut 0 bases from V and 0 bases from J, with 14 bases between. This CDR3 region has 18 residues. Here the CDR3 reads CASSQDYLGAATNEKLFF. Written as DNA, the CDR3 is TGCGCCAGCAGCCAAGATTATTTGGGGGCAGCAACTAATGAAAAACTGTTTTTT.

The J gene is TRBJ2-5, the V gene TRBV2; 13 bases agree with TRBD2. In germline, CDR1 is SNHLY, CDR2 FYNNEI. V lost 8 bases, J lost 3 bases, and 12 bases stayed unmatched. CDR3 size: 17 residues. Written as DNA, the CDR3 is TGTGCCAGCGGCGGACTAGCGGGAGTGGGGGTTAAAGAGACCCAGTACTTC. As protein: CASGGLAGVGVKETQYF.

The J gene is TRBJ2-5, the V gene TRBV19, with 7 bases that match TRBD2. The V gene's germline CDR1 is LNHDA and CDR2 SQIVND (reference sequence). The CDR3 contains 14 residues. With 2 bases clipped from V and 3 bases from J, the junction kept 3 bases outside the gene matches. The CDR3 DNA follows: TGTGCCAGTAGTATATGGGGGACTAAAGAGACCCAGTACTTC. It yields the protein CASSIWGTKETQYF.

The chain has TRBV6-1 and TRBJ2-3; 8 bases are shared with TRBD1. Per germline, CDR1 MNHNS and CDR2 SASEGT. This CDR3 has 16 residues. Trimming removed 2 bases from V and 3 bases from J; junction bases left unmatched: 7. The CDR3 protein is CASSETRTGRTDTQYF. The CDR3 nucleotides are TGTGCCAGCAGTGAAACCAGGACAGGGAGAACAGATACGCAGTATTTT.

The CDR3 sequence: CASGSGGSIRYTF. CDR3 nucleotide sequence: TGCGCCAGCGGCTCTGGAGGGAGTATCCGCTACACCTTC. V gene TRBV5-1 combines with J gene TRBJ1-2; D unresolved. The CDR3 totals 13 residues. Germline V lookup: CDR1 SGHRS, CDR2 YFSETQ. Trimming stripped 7 bases from V and 9 bases from J, with 19 bases between. Based on the CDR3 plus reference TRBV5-1 and TRBJ1-2, the full variable domain is KAGVTQTPRYLIKTRGQQVTLSCSPISGHRSVSWYQQTPGQGLQFLFEYFSETQRNKGNFPGRFSGRQFSNSRSEMNVSTLELGDSALYLCASGSGGSIRYTFGSGTRLTVV.

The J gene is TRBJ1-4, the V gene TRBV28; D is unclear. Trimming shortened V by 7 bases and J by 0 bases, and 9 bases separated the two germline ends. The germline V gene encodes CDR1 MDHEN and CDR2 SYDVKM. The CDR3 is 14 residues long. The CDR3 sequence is CASNTASTNEKLFF. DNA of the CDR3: TGTGCCAGCAATACAGCTTCAACTAATGAAAAACTGTTTTTT.

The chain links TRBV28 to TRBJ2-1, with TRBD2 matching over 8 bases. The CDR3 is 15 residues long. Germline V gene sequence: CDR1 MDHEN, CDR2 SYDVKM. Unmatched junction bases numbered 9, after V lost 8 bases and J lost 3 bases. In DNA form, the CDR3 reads TGTGCCAGCCGAGACCGCGGGAGGAACTACAATGAGCAGTTCTTC. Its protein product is CASRDRGRNYNEQFF.

The CDR3 DNA reads TGTGCCAGCAGCTTAGGGGGACAGGGAACTGGCTACACCTTC. It specifies CASSLGGQGTGYTF. The chain employs TRBV11-1 and TRBJ1-2, with TRBD1 matching 9 bases. Germline values: CDR1 SGHAT, CDR2 FQDESV (reference sequence). J gave up 7 bases and V 1 base, and 4 bases lay outside the gene matches. CDR3 length: 14 residues.

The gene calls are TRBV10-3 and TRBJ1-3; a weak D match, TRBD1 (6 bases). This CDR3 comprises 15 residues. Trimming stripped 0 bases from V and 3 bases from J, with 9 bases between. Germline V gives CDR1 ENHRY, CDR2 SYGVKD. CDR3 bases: TGTGCCATCAGTGAGTCGAGCAGGGGTGGAAACACCATATATTTT. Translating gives CAISESSRGGNTIYF.

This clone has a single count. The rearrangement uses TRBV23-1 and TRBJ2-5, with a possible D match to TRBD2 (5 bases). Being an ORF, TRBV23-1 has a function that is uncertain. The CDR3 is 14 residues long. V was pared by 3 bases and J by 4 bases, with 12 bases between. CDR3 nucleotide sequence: TGCGCCAGCAGTCACAGCGGAATTTCAGAGACCCAGTACTTC. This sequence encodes CASSHSGISETQYF.

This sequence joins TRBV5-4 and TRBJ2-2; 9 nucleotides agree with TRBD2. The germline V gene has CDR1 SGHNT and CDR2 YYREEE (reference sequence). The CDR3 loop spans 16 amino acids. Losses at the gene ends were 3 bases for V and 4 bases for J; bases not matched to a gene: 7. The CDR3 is CASSSLGGRATGELFF. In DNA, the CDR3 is TGTGCCAGCAGCTCCCTCGGCGGGAGGGCCACCGGGGAGCTGTTTTTT.

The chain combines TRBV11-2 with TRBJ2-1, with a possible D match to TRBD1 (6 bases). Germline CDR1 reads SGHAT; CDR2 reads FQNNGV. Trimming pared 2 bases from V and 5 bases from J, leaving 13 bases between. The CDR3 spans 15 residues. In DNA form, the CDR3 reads TGTGCCAGCAGCTTAAGGCTAGGGGACAACAATGAGCAGTTCTTC. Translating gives CASSLRLGDNNEQFF.

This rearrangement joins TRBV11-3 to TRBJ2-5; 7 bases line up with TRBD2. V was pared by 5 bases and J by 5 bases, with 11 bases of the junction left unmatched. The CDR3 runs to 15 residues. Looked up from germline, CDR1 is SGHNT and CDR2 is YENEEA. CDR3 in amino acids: CASSHAGTTEETQYF. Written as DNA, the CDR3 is TGTGCCAGCAGCCACGCCGGGACTACGGAGGAGACCCAGTACTTC.